The present TCR beta chain was sequenced within a study of siplizumab effects on memory and regulatory T cells. Study-wide points: With siplizumab, cumulative frequency of CD4+ memory-derived alloreactive sequences dropped significantly. No assignable naive or memory phenotype existed for roughly 75-95% of proliferating CD4+ or CD8+ clones. There appeared to be greater diversity in naive T cells than in memory cells, and naive T cells seemed major contributors to the alloresponse. Left unconfirmed was the suppressive function of proliferating Tregs from siplizumab cultures.

Note on this clone: The antigen remains undetermined.

V was trimmed by 1 base and J by 8 bases, leaving 5 bases between them. CDR3 length: 11 amino acids. CDR1 and CDR2 (germline): LNHDA, SQIVND (reference sequence). TCRdb's table, derived via immunoSEQ multiplex PCR, lists solely in-frame clones and lacks some. The sample lists around 83,000 clones, approximately 90% seen once, with around 16% in the top ten. Sequenced input: CD4+ T cells sorted from blood. The chain has TRBV19 and TRBJ1-2; D call uncertain. The sequence was obtained from a human donor in good health. CDR3 in amino acids: CASSIGWGYTF. For the CDR3, the DNA is TGTGCCAGTAGTATAGGCTGGGGCTACACCTTC.